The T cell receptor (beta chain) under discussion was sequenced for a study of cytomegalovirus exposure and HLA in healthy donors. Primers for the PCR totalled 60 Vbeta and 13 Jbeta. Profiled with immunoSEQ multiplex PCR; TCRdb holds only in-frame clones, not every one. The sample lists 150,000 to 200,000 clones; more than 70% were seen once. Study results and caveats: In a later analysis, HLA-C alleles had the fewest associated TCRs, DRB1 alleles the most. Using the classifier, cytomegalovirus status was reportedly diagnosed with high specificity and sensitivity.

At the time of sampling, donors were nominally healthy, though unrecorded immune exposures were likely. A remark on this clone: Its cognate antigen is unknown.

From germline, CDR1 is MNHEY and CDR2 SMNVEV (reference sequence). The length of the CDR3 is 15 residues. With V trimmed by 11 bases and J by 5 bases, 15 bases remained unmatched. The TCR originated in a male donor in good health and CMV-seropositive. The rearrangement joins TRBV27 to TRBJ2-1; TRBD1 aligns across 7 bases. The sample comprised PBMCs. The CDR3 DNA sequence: TGTGCCGCCTGTCCAAGACAGGGAAAGAACAATGAGCAGTTCTTC. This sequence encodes CAACPRQGKNNEQFF.